This T cell receptor (beta chain) came from a study of blood T cells in healthy people across ages. About this clonotype itself: What it binds is unknown.

The second PCR ran 7 to 11 cycles with a sample-barcoded 5' primer and J-beta primers. Through a template-switch adaptor with 12 random nucleotides, each cDNA molecule received a tag. TCRdb re-analysed the 5' RACE reads in MiXCR, keeping a single row per CDR3 protein. The sample holds 1.5 million to 2 million distinct CDR3 sequences; over 25% are singletons and the top ten take roughly 8%. Study-wide findings and caveats: Roughly linearly, TCR beta diversity per million T cells fell as age increased. No conclusive comparison of naive versus antigen-experienced cells was possible with unsorted PBMCs. Higher naive T cell percentage went strongly together with higher TCR beta diversity.

The V gene's germline CDR1 is DFQATT and CDR2 SNEGSKA (reference sequence). After removal of 6 bases from V and 8 bases from J, the junction contained 4 bases not matched to a gene. The CDR3 spans 12 residues. Sequenced: blood. V usage is TRBV20-1 and J usage is TRBJ2-4; 10 bases map to TRBD1. This sequence was found in a woman aged 25 to 39 in good health. The CDR3 bases are TGCAGTGCGACAGGGACAGGGGACATTCAGTACTTC. It encodes CSATGTGDIQYF.